One T cell receptor (beta chain) is described in this entry. This sample was taken from a study of control samples from healthy donors and cancer patients. Germline V gene lookup returns CDR1 MNHEY and CDR2 SVGEGT. V was shortened by 2 bases and J by 5 bases, with 10 bases between the two germline ends. The CDR3 consists of 14 residues. TCRdb's table, derived via immunoSEQ multiplex PCR, lists solely in-frame clones and lacks some. The data contain fewer than 110,000 clones, around nine tenths of them singletons. The TCR comes from a man aged 60 to 75 with lung cancer. The chain employs TRBV6-2 or TRBV6-3 and TRBJ1-5; no clear D gene. Sample: PBMCs. CDR3 sequence reads: CASSYLTRDQPQHF. The CDR3 DNA follows: TGTGCCAGCAGTTACCTCACGAGGGATCAGCCCCAGCATTTT.